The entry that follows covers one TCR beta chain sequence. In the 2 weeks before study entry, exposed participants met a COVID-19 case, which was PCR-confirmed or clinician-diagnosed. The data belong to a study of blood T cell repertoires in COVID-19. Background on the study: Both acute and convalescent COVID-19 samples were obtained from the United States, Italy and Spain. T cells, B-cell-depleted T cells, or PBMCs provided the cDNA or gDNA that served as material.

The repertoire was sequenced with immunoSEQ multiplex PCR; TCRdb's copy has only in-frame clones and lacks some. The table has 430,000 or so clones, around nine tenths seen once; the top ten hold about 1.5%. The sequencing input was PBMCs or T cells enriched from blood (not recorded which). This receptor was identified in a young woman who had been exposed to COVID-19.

This CDR3 is CASSEGASGLEQFF. The CDR3 coding sequence is TGCGCCAGCAGTGAGGGGGCTAGCGGACTTGAGCAGTTCTTC. This chain links TRBV10-1 with TRBJ2-1, with TRBD2 matching over 7 bases. The J segment lost 9 bases and the V segment lost 2 bases, leaving 7 bases of the junction unmatched. The CDR3 covers 14 residues. Looked up from germline, CDR1 is WNHNN and CDR2 is SYGVQD (reference sequence).